The 28 T cell receptor beta chains presented below share a single source sample, sequenced in a study of vaccination effects on CD4 cells after COVID-19. In the ViraFEST assay, antigen-specific CD4+ clonotypes were identified by expansion after peptide-pool stimulation. Between days 9 and 11 of culture, CD4+ T cells were separated out. Participants received two doses of either the BNT162b2 or mRNA-1273 vaccine. Antigens for these TCRs are unknown. This table comes from immunoSEQ multiplex PCR, and its TCRdb copy is limited to in-frame clones, with some not included. The sample has about 24,000 clones; roughly 81% are singletons. Sequenced here: CD4+ T cells from PBMCs cultured with SARS-CoV-2 spike peptides, sampled after COVID-19 vaccination. The receptors shown here come from a human donor who received a COVID-19 vaccine. Some clones in this sample may be carry-over from other donors' samples.

This chain uses TRBV12-3 or TRBV12-4 with TRBJ1-2; D is unclear. V was shortened by 5 bases and J by 10 bases, with 11 bases between the two germline ends. The CDR3 is 11 amino acids. This chain's CDR3 is CASSGSVTYTF. For the CDR3, the DNA is TGTGCCAGCAGTGGGTCGGTAACCTACACCTTC.

This clone occurred once. This rearrangement joins TRBV7-2 to TRBJ2-5; a possible D gene is TRBD1 (6 bases). The CDR3 loop spans 13 amino acids. V was shortened by 4 bases and J by 5 bases, with 11 bases between the two germline ends. Germline V lookup: CDR1 SGHTA, CDR2 FQGNSA. In DNA form, the CDR3 reads TGTGCCAGCAGCTACTATACAGGGGAGACCCAGTACTTC. This translates into CASSYYTGETQYF.

The genes are TRBV5-1 and TRBJ2-5; D perhaps matches TRBD2 (5 bases). Trimming left V 4 bases short and J 3 bases short, with 13 bases between. Per the germline V gene, CDR1 is SGHRS and CDR2 is YFSETQ. The CDR3 is 14 amino acids. The DNA for the CDR3 is TGCGCCAGCAGCACGGGGTCCGGAGAAGAGACCCAGTACTTC. Translated: CASSTGSGEETQYF.

The rearrangement uses TRBV5-1 and TRBJ1-4; 7 bases agree with TRBD1. This CDR3 contains 16 residues. The germline V gene encodes CDR1 SGHRS and CDR2 YFSETQ. V lost 4 bases to trimming and J lost 8 bases; unmatched junction nucleotides: 14. CDR3 amino acids: CASSRDRVGAGEKLFF. The CDR3 DNA is TGCGCCAGCAGCCGTGACAGGGTCGGGGCGGGAGAAAAACTGTTTTTT.

The chain links TRBV30 to TRBJ1-1, with D maybe TRBD1 (5 bases). V lost 2 bases, J lost 0 bases, and 19 bases lay in between. Germline-derived CDR1 and CDR2 are GTSNPN and SVGIG (reference sequence). The CDR3 is made up of 17 amino acids. The CDR3 is CAWSFIGGRGLNTEAFF. CDR3 sequence (DNA): TGTGCCTGGAGTTTCATAGGCGGTCGGGGCCTGAACACTGAAGCTTTCTTT.

This chain connects TRBV5-1 to TRBJ2-1, with D perhaps matching TRBD1 or TRBD2 (6 bases each). Germline CDR1 and CDR2: SGHRS and YFSETQ. The CDR3 extends over 16 amino acids. The ends were cut back, 3 bases at V and 2 bases at J, with 15 bases in the middle. The CDR3 nucleotides are TGCGCCAGCAGCTCGGAGGGGGTGGGGCCCTACAATGAGCAGTTCTTC. Translation gives CASSSEGVGPYNEQFF.

The chain joins TRBV7-2 to TRBJ2-6, with a weak D call TRBD2 (5 bases). V lost 0 bases to trimming and J lost 0 bases, with 9 bases between them. Germline V gene data show CDR1 as SGHTA and CDR2 as FQGNSA. The CDR3 extends over 17 amino acids. CDR3 amino acids: CASSLAPRDSGANVLTF. CDR3 sequence (DNA): TGTGCCAGCAGCTTAGCGCCTCGGGACTCTGGGGCCAACGTCCTGACTTTC.

The chain carries TRBV6-2 or TRBV6-3 and TRBJ2-5, with D possibly matching TRBD1 (6 bases). V shed 5 bases and J shed 5 bases, with 15 bases lying between them. From germline, CDR1 is MNHEY and CDR2 SVGEGT. CDR3 size: 14 residues. The CDR3 sequence is CASSRTGLGETQYF. CDR3 coding DNA: TGTGCCAGCAGTCGTACAGGGTTGGGCGAGACCCAGTACTTC.

This clone was recorded a few times. The V and J genes are TRBV5-6 and TRBJ1-2; D ambiguous. V lost 2 bases and J 0 bases, leaving 8 bases between the germline ends. CDR3 length equals 14 residues. Germline V gene lookup returns CDR1 SGHDT and CDR2 YYEEEE. The CDR3 reads CASSFRPTNYGYTF. The CDR3 DNA sequence: TGTGCCAGCAGCTTCAGACCTACTAACTATGGCTACACCTTC.

This clone was seen only a few times. The chain recombines TRBV4-1 with TRBJ2-2, with 8 bases fitting TRBD1. Germline lookup yields CDR1 MGHRA and CDR2 YSYEKL. The CDR3 sequence is 15 residues long. With 7 bases clipped from V and 4 bases from J, the junction kept 8 bases outside the gene matches. The CDR3 DNA reads TGCGCCAGCAAATTCGGAGACAGGGGCACCGGGGAGCTGTTTTTT. Translated: CASKFGDRGTGELFF.

The CDR3 bases are TGTGCTCCTGGGGCATTTCGATACGAGCAGTACGTC. Its protein product is CAPGAFRYEQYV. This chain connects TRBV11-2 to TRBJ2-7; D might be TRBD1 (5 bases). The germline CDR1 and CDR2 sequences are SGHAT and FQNNGV. The CDR3 contains 12 residues.

The rearrangement uses TRBV5-5 and TRBJ1-2, with a possible D match to TRBD1 (6 bases). There are 13 residues in the CDR3. The germline V gene encodes CDR1 SGHKS and CDR2 YYEKEE (reference sequence). Trimming stripped 2 bases from V and 5 bases from J, with 10 bases between. DNA of the CDR3: TGTGCCAGCAGCTTTCAGGGGTCTTATGGCTACACCTTC. This encodes CASSFQGSYGYTF.

The genes are TRBV7-3 and TRBJ2-2; TRBD2 might be the D (5 bases). CDR1 and CDR2 from the germline V gene are SGHTA and FQGTGA. This CDR3 is built from 15 residues. V lost 1 base and J 6 bases, leaving 12 bases between the germline ends. CDR3 residues: CASSLSPQAAGELFF. The CDR3 nucleotides read TGTGCCAGCAGCTTAAGTCCGCAAGCGGCCGGGGAGCTGTTTTTT.

The chain carries TRBV6-6 and TRBJ1-1; D is undetermined. CDR1 and CDR2 (germline): MNHNY, SVGAGI (reference sequence). Trimming removed 6 bases from V and 4 bases from J, with 12 bases in between. The CDR3 loop spans 13 amino acids. CDR3 residues: CASSPPTGTEAFF. CDR3 in DNA: TGTGCCAGCAGCCCCCCGACGGGCACTGAAGCTTTCTTT.

V gene TRBV29-1 combines with J gene TRBJ1-2, with D possibly being TRBD1 (5 bases). V was clipped by 6 bases and J by 7 bases, with 21 bases between them. CDR1 and CDR2 (germline): SQVTM, ANQGSEA. This CDR3 comprises 14 residues. The CDR3 loop is CSVPPQGGGGGYTF. The CDR3 DNA reads TGCAGCGTCCCTCCCCAGGGCGGGGGTGGTGGCTACACCTTC. The full variable domain, rest sourced from reference TRBV29-1 and TRBJ1-2, is SAVISQKPSRDICQRGTSLTIQCQVDSQVTMMFWYRQQPGQSLTLIATANQGSEATYESGFVIDKFPISRPNLTFSTLTVSNMSPEDSSIYLCSVPPQGGGGGYTFGSGTRLTVV.

The CDR3 is CASSYSQASGAQYF. The DNA for the CDR3 is TGTGCCAGCAGTTACTCGCAAGCATCGGGCGCCCAGTACTTC. The gene calls are TRBV6-5 and TRBJ2-5; D unclear. This CDR3 is built from 14 residues. V lost 0 bases and J lost 9, with 14 bases in between. Germline CDR1 and CDR2: MNHEY and SVGAGI.

The rearrangement joins TRBV28 to TRBJ2-3; 9 nucleotides line up with TRBD2. V lost 2 bases, J lost 1 base, and 1 base stayed unmatched. The CDR3 sequence is 15 residues long. Per germline, CDR1 MDHEN and CDR2 SYDVKM. This CDR3 reads CASSLASGGTDTQYF. The CDR3, as DNA: TGTGCCAGCAGTTTAGCTAGCGGGGGCACAGATACGCAGTATTTT.

This clone occurred once. V and J are TRBV5-1 and TRBJ2-5; TRBD1 matches at 8 bases. This CDR3 contains 15 residues. Germline assignment: CDR1 SGHRS and CDR2 YFSETQ. Unmatched junction bases numbered 9, after V lost 4 bases and J lost 4 bases. Here the CDR3 DNA reads TGCGCCAGCAGCAAAAGGACAGGGCAGGGAGAGACCCAGTACTTC. Protein sequence: CASSKRTGQGETQYF.

The chain recombines TRBV6-2 or TRBV6-3 with TRBJ1-2; D not resolved. Germline assignment: CDR1 MNHEY and CDR2 SVGEGT. This CDR3 region has 12 residues. V gave up 5 bases and J gave up 6 bases, with 10 bases separating them. CDR3: CASSDKRHGYTF. The CDR3 DNA follows: TGTGCCAGCAGTGATAAACGGCATGGCTACACCTTC.

With respect to this clone: This same CDR3 is encoded by further DNA sequences in the sample. The chain combines TRBV12-3 or TRBV12-4 with TRBJ1-6; the D gene is possibly TRBD1 (6 bases). Trimming pared 6 bases from V and 10 bases from J, leaving 7 bases between. The CDR3 consists of 11 residues. Here the CDR3 DNA reads TGTGCCAGCAGCGGGGGCTCACCCCTCCACTTT. Residues: CASSGGSPLHF.

The rearrangement links TRBV5-1 to TRBJ2-1, with 8 bases identical to TRBD2. CDR1 is SGHRS and CDR2 is YFSETQ in the germline V gene. The J segment lost 0 bases and the V segment lost 4 bases, leaving 6 bases of the junction unmatched. This CDR3 spans 16 amino acids. The CDR3 loop reads CASSPYSGGSYNEQFF. In DNA, the CDR3 is TGCGCCAGCAGCCCCTACAGCGGGGGCTCCTACAATGAGCAGTTCTTC.

This chain links TRBV4-3 with TRBJ2-5; 9 bases fit TRBD2. Germline CDR1 is LGHNA and CDR2 is YSLEER. This CDR3 spans 16 amino acids. The V gene end was trimmed by 0 bases and the J gene end by 3 bases; junction bases not matched to a gene: 5. The DNA for the CDR3 is TGCGCCAGCAGCCAAGAAGGGCGGGGGGGTAAAGAGACCCAGTACTTC. Encoded protein: CASSQEGRGGKETQYF.

The chain carries TRBV18 and TRBJ2-3; TRBD2 is a possible D gene (5 bases). The CDR3 consists of 14 residues. Germline CDR1 KGHSH, CDR2 LQKENI. V gave up 5 bases and J gave up 0 bases, with 9 bases separating them. For the CDR3, the DNA is TGTGCCAGCTCATGGACTCCTAGCACAGATACGCAGTATTTT. Its translation: CASSWTPSTDTQYF.

This chain joins TRBV7-2 and TRBJ2-1; D may be TRBD2 (5 bases). The CDR3 length is 15 residues. Looked up from germline, CDR1 is SGHTA and CDR2 is FQGNSA. The V gene lost 3 bases and the J gene lost 8 bases, with 17 bases spanning the gap. In DNA form, the CDR3 reads TGTGCCAGCAGCTTCGGGGATAAACTTGGCGATGAGCAGTTCTTC. Translation gives CASSFGDKLGDEQFF.

V and J are TRBV5-5 and TRBJ2-7; 11 bases line up with TRBD1. Germline CDR1 and CDR2: SGHKS and YYEKEE (reference sequence). The J segment lost 4 bases and the V segment lost 0 bases, leaving 12 bases of the junction unmatched. CDR3 size: 18 residues. As DNA, the CDR3 is TGTGCCAGCAGCTTGGCTCGGTCGGGGACAGGGGGAATTTACGAGCAGTACGTC. It encodes CASSLARSGTGGIYEQYV.

This clone was detected once. V gene TRBV28 combines with J gene TRBJ1-2; the match to TRBD1 covers 7 bases. Looked up from germline, CDR1 is MDHEN and CDR2 is SYDVKM. V lost 4 bases, J lost 7 bases, and 6 bases stayed unmatched. CDR3 length: 13 residues. The CDR3 nucleotides are TGTGCCAGCAGTTCACAGGGGTTATCTGGCTACACCTTC. Translated: CASSSQGLSGYTF.

The V gene is TRBV3-1 (or the pseudogene TRBV3-2), the J gene TRBJ2-1, with 9 positions matching TRBD2. The V and J ends lost 4 bases and 3 bases, in that order; junction bases with no gene match: 4. There are 15 residues in the CDR3. Germline V CDR1 and CDR2: LGHDT, YNNKEL (reference sequence). DNA for the CDR3: TGTGCCAGCAGCCGGAGCGGGGGGAACTACAATGAGCAGTTCTTC. Protein product: CASSRSGGNYNEQFF.

The table lists this clone with a few counts. The chain employs TRBV12-3 or TRBV12-4 and TRBJ1-2; 7 bases match TRBD1. V trimming: 11 bases; J trimming: 7 bases; junction bases outside the gene matches: 13. The CDR3 sequence is 13 residues long. CDR3 sequence reads: CALDGGPGGGYTF. The CDR3 DNA follows: TGTGCCCTTGACGGAGGTCCAGGGGGTGGCTACACCTTC.